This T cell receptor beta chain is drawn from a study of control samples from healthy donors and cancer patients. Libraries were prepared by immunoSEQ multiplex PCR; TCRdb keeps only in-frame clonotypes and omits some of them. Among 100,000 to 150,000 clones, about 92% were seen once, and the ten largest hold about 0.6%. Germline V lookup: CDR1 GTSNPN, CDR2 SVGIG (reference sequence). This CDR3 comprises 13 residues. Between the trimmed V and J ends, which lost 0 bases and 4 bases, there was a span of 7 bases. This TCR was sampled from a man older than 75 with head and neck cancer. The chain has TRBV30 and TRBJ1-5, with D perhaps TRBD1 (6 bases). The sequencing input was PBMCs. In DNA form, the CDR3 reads TGTGCCTGGAGTGTAGGGGGGAATCAGCCCCAGCATTTT. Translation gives CAWSVGGNQPQHF.